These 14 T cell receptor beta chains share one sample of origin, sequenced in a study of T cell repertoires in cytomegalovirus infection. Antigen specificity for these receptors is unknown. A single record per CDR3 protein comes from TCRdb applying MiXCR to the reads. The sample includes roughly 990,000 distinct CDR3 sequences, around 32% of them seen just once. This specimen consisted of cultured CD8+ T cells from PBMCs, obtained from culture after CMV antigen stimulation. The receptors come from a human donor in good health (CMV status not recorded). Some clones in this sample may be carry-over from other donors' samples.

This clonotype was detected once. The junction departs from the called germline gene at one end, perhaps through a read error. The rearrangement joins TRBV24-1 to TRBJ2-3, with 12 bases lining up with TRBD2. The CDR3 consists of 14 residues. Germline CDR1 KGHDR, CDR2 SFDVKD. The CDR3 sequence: CAASGLAGPDTQYF. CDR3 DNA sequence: TGTGCCGCCAGTGGACTAGCGGGGCCGGATACGCAGTATTTT.

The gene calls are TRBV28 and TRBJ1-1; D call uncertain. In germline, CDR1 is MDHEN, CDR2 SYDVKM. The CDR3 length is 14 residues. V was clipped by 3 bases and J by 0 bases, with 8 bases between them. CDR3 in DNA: TGTGCCAGCAGTTTCCAGGCTTTGAACACTGAAGCTTTCTTT. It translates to CASSFQALNTEAFF.

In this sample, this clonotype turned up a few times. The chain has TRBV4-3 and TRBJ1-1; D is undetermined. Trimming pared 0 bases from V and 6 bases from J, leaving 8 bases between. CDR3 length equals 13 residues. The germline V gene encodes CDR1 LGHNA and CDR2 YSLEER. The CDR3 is CASSQDQGPEAFF. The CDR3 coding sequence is TGCGCCAGCAGCCAAGATCAAGGACCTGAAGCTTTCTTT.

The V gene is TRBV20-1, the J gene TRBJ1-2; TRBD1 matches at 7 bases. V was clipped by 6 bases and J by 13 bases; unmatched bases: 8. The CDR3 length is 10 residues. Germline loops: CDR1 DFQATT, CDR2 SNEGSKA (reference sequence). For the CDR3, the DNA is TGCAGTGCCACAACAGGGGTTCCCACCTTC. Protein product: CSATTGVPTF.

CDR3 in DNA: TGTGCCAGCAGTTTGTCCCGGGCCGGGGTAGATCAGCCCCAGCATTTT. Protein sequence: CASSLSRAGVDQPQHF. The chain has TRBV27 and TRBJ1-5; D gene uncertain. The CDR3 consists of 16 residues. Trimming stripped 3 bases from V and 5 bases from J, with 17 bases between. CDR1 is MNHEY, CDR2 SMNVEV, per germline (reference sequence).

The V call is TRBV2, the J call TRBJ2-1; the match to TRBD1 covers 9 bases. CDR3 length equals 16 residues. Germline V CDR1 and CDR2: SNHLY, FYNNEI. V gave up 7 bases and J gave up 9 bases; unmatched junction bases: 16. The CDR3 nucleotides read TGTGCCAGCAACAACGAACAGGACAGGGGTTCCGTTGAGCAGTTCTTC. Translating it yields CASNNEQDRGSVEQFF.

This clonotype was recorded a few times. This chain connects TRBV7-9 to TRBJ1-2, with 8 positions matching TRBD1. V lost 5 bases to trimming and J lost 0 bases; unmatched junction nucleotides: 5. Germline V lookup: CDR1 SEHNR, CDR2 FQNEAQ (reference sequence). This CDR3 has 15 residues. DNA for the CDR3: TGTGCCAGCAGCGCCAGGACAGGGTCTAACTATGGCTACACCTTC. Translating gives CASSARTGSNYGYTF.

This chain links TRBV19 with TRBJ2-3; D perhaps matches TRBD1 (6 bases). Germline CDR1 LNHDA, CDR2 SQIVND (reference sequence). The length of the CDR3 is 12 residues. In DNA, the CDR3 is TGTGCGGTCAAACAGGGACCAGATACGCAGTATTTT. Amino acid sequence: CAVKQGPDTQYF.

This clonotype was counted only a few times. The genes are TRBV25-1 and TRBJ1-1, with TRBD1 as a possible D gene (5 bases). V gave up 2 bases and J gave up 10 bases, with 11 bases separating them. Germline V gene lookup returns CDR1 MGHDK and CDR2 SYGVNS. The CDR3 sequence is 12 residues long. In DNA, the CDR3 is TGTGCCAGCAGTGAAGAGGGGTGGCCAGCTTTCTTT. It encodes CASSEEGWPAFF.

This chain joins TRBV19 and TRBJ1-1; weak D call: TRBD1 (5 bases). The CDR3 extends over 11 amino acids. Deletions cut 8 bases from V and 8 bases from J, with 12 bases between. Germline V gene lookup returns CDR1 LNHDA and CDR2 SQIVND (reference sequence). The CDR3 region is CASAAGAEAFF. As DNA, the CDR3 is TGTGCCAGTGCCGCCGGGGCGGAAGCTTTCTTT.

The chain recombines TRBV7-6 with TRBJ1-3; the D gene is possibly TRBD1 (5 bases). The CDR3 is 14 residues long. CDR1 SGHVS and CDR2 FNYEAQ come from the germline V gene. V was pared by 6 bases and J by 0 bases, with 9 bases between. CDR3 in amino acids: CASRHRNSGNTIYF. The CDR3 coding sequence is TGTGCCAGCAGACACAGGAACTCTGGAAACACCATATATTTT.

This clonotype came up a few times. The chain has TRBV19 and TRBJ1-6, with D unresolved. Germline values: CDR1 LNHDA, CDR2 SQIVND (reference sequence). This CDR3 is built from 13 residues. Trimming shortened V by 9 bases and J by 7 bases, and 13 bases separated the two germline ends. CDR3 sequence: CASAGRMNSPLHF. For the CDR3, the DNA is TGTGCCAGCGCGGGGAGGATGAATTCACCCCTCCACTTT.

CDR3 amino acids: CASSNRALVEKLFF. CDR3 bases: TGTGCCAGTAGCAACAGGGCTTTGGTTGAAAAACTGTTTTTT. The rearrangement links TRBV19 to TRBJ1-4, with D maybe TRBD1 (6 bases). V was shortened by 6 bases and J by 7 bases, with 15 bases between the two germline ends. The CDR3 sequence is 14 residues long. Germline V gene sequence: CDR1 LNHDA, CDR2 SQIVND (reference sequence).

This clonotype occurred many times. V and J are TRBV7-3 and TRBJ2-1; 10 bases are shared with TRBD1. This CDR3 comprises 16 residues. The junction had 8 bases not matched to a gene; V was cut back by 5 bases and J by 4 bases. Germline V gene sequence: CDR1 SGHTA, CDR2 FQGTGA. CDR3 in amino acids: CASSPRTGGYYNEQFF. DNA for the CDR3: TGTGCCAGCAGCCCCCGGACAGGGGGATATTACAATGAGCAGTTCTTC.